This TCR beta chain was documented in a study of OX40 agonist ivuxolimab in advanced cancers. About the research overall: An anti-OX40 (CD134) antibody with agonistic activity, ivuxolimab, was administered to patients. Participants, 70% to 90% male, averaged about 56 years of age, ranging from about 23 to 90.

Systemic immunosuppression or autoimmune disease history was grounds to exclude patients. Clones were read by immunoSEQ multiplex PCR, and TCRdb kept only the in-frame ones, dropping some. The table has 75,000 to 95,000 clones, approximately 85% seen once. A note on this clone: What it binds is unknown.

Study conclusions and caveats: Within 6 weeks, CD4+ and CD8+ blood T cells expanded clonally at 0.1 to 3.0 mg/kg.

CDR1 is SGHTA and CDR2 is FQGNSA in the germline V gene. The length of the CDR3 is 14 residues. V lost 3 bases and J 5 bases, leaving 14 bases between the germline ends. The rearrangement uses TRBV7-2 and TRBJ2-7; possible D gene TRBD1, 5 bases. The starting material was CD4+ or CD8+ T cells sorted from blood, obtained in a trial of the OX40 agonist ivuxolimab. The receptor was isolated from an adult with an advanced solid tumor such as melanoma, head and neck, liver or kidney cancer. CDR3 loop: CASSFRQGINEQYF. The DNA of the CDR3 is TGTGCCAGCAGCTTCCGGCAGGGAATCAACGAGCAGTACTTC.